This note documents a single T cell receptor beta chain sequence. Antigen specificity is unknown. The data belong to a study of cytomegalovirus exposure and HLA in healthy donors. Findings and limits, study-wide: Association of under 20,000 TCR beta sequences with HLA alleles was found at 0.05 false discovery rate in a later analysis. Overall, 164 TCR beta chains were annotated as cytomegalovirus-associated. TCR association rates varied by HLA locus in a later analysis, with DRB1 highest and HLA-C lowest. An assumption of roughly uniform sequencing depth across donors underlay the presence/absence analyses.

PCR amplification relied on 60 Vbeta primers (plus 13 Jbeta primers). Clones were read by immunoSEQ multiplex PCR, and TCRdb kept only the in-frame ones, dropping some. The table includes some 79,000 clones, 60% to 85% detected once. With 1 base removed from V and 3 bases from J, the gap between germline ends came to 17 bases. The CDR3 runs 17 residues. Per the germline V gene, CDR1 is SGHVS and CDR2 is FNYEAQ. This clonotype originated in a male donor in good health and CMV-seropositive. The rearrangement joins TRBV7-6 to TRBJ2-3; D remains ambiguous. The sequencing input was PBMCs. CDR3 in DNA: TGTGCCAGCAGCTTAGTCTCAATTCAGGTTGGAACAGATACGCAGTATTTT. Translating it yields CASSLVSIQVGTDTQYF.